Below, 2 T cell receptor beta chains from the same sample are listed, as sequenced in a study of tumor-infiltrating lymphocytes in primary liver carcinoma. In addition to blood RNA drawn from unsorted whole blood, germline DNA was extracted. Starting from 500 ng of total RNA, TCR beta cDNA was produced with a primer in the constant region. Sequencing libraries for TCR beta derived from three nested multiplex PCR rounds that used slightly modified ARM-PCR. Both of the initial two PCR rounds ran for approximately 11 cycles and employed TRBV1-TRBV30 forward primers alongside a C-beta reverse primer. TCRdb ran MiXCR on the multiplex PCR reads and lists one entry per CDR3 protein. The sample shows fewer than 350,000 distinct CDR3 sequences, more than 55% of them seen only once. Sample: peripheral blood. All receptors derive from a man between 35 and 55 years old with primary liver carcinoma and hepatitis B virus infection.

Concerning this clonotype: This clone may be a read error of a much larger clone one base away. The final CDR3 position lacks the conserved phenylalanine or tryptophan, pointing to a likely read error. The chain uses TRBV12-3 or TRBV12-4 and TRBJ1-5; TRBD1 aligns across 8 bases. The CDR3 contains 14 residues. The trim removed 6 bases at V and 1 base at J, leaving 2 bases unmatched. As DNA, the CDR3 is TGTGCCAGCAGCAGGACAGGGAGCAATCAGCCCCAGCATCTT. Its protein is CASSRTGSNQPQHL.

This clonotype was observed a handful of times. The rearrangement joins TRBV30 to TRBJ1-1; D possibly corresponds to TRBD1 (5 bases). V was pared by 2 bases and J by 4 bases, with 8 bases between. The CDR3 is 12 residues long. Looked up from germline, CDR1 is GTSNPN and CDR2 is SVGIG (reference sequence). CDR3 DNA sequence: TGTGCCTGGAGTCCCGGGGGCACTGAAGCTTTCTTT. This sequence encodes CAWSPGGTEAFF.